This entry features one TCR beta chain sequence. V lost 0 bases to trimming and J lost 8 bases; unmatched junction nucleotides: 10. This CDR3 has 16 amino acids. Germline loops: CDR1 MNHNY, CDR2 SVGAGI (reference sequence). These data belong to a study of blood T cell repertoires in COVID-19. Study-wide context: The United States, Italy and Spain supplied acute and convalescent COVID-19 samples. Sources were T cells, B-cell-depleted T cells, or PBMCs; the material itself was cDNA or gDNA.

In the original workflow: Quantification of nucleated cells was approximated via reference gene primer amplification. Repertoires were generated with immunoSEQ multiplex PCR, while TCRdb's copy carries only in-frame clones and drops some. Clonal size and the V and J genes are those of that table, whereas D and trimming came from the DNA. Among around 500,000 clones, 70% to 90% were seen once, and the ten largest hold 3.2%. This sequence originates from a human donor in a cohort sampled during active COVID-19. Sample: peripheral blood. This rearrangement joins TRBV6-6 to TRBJ1-2; 9 bases agree with TRBD1. The CDR3 loop is CASSYSWDRDFEGYTF. CDR3 nucleotide sequence: TGTGCCAGCAGTTACTCTTGGGACAGGGATTTCGAGGGCTACACCTTC.